These T cell receptor beta chains were read from a single sample in a study of blood T cells in healthy people across ages. TCRdb re-called the 5' RACE reads through MiXCR, storing one row per CDR3 protein. This sample has approximately 800,000 distinct CDR3 sequences; 20% to 25% occur once, and the top ten carry roughly 3.8%. These data were likewise used in another study, on T cells of mothers and their children.

Specimen: blood. The receptors stem from a boy younger than 18 in good health. Each CDR3 is given with its conserved first and last residue. D genes are given only for firm matches. Clone size is given for some rows only: seen once, a few or many times, or a class if the clone is expanded.

>-|TRBV20-1|once|TRBJ1-1
TGCAGTGCTAGAGAACCAGGTTCCACTGAACCTTTCTTT
CSAREPGSTEPFF
>-|TRBV29-1|few|TRBJ2-1
TGCAGCGTTGAGGGCCAGCAAGGCGTCTCCTACAATGAGCAGTTCTTC
CSVEGQQGVSYNEQFF
>TRBD2|TRBV2|-|TRBJ2-1
TGTGCCAGCAGTGAAGCGGCTAGCGGCACCTACAATGAGCAGTTCTTC
CASSEAASGTYNEQFF
>-|TRBV4-1|-|TRBJ2-3
TGCGCCAGCAGCCCAAAGGGCGGCTCCTATATCACAGATACGCAGTATTTT
CASSPKGGSYITDTQYF
>TRBD1|TRBV5-5|few|TRBJ2-5
TGTGCCAGCAGCGCGGACAGGACGGGGCAAGAGACCCAGTACTTC
CASSADRTGQETQYF
>TRBD1|TRBV28|few|TRBJ2-5
TGTGCCAGCAGTTTAGGTAGAGGCTGGACAGGGTTTCAAGAGACCCAGTACTTC
CASSLGRGWTGFQETQYF
>-|TRBV4-3|-|TRBJ2-1
TGCGCCAGCAGCCCCCACTTAGATAGCGCCAATGAGCAGTTCTTC
CASSPHLDSANEQFF
>TRBD1|TRBV27|-|TRBJ1-2
TGTGCCAGCAGTTTATCGGCGGGACAGCACTATGGCTACACCTTC
CASSLSAGQHYGYTF
>TRBD2|TRBV27|-|TRBJ2-7
TGTGCCAGCAGCCTAGCGGTTTTTGGCGAGCAGTACTTC
CASSLAVFGEQYF
>-|TRBV18|few|TRBJ2-1
TGTGCCAGCTCACCACCTTACAGAAATGAGCAGTTCTTC
CASSPPYRNEQFF
>-|TRBV21-1|-|TRBJ1-4
TGTGCCAGCAGCAATCAGGGCGCGCTTGAAAAACTGTTTTTT
CASSNQGALEKLFF
>-|TRBV14|-|TRBJ2-7
TGTGCCAGCAGCCGGCTAGGGAACTACGAGCAGTACTTC
CASSRLGNYEQYF
>TRBD1|TRBV13|-|TRBJ2-7
TGTGCCAGCAGCATTTCCGGGACAGGGTATGAGCAGTACTTC
CASSISGTGYEQYF
>-|TRBV7-9|-|TRBJ1-4
TGTGCCAGCAGCTTAGTTAACACCCCGGGCGAAAAACTGTTTTTT
CASSLVNTPGEKLFF
>-|TRBV5-1|-|TRBJ1-6
TGCGCCAGCAGCATCGACAGTTCGTGGGATTCACCCCTCCACTTT
CASSIDSSWDSPLHF
>TRBD1|TRBV7-2|-|TRBJ1-1
TGTGCCAGCAGCTTCAAACCTCCAGGGGGCGGGTATGAAGCTTTCTTT
CASSFKPPGGGYEAFF
>TRBD1|TRBV6-2/TRBV6-3|few|TRBJ1-5
TGTGCCAGCAGTAACCGACAGGGCTCGGACCAGCCCCAGCATTTT
CASSNRQGSDQPQHF
>-|TRBV6-2/TRBV6-3|-|TRBJ2-7
TGTGCCAGCAGCCACAGACTCCCCTCCTACGAGCAGTACTTC
CASSHRLPSYEQYF
>-|TRBV5-6|-|TRBJ1-5
TGTGCCAGCAGCTTGGATCATGAAGGCAATCAGCCCCAGCATTTT
CASSLDHEGNQPQHF
>-|TRBV20-1|few|TRBJ2-1
TGCAGTGTTCCCAGTCATGAGCAGTTCTTC
CSVPSHEQFF
>TRBD1|TRBV24-1|-|TRBJ1-5
TGTGCCACCAGTGAGTCGGACAGGGGATATGATCAGCCCCAGCATTTT
CATSESDRGYDQPQHF
>-|TRBV6-2/TRBV6-3|few|TRBJ2-5
TGTGCCAGCAGTTACCCAGGACACTTGAGGGGACAAGAGACCCAGTACTTC
CASSYPGHLRGQETQYF
>TRBD1|TRBV25-1|-|TRBJ2-2
TGTGCCAGCAGCCCCCCCACCCCAGGGGGATGGAGCACCGGGGAGCTGTTTTTT
CASSPPTPGGWSTGELFF
>-|TRBV2|-|TRBJ1-2
TGTGCCAGCAGTGAAGGGCACAAAGAACGTGGCTACACCTTC
CASSEGHKERGYTF
>TRBD2|TRBV7-3|-|TRBJ2-5
TGTGCCAGCAGCGTGACCTATAGCGGGGCACAAGAGACCCAGTACTTC
CASSVTYSGAQETQYF
>-|TRBV5-1|few|TRBJ2-7
TGCGCCAGCAGCTTAGAACTAGCAGCCCACGAGCAGTACTTC
CASSLELAAHEQYF
>-|TRBV28|-|TRBJ2-7
TGTGCCAGCAGTTTATGGGAGAGTGGGGACTACGAGCAGTACTTC
CASSLWESGDYEQYF
>-|TRBV9|-|TRBJ2-1
TGTGCCAGCAGCATCGAAGGTGGTCCTCAGGGTTTTGAGCAGTTCTTC
CASSIEGGPQGFEQFF
>TRBD1|TRBV29-1|-|TRBJ2-5
TGCAGCGTTGACGGTAGACAGGGACCAGAGACCCAGTACTTC
CSVDGRQGPETQYF
>-|TRBV5-1|few|TRBJ1-4
TGCGCCAGCAGCTTGTTGGGAGATGGGTATGAAAAACTGTTTTTT
CASSLLGDGYEKLFF
>-|TRBV29-1|few|TRBJ2-7
TGCAGCGTTGGAGCAGTAAACTACGAGCAGTACTTC
CSVGAVNYEQYF
>TRBD2|TRBV20-1|-|TRBJ2-3
TGCAGTGCCGCGGGACTAGCGGGGAGCACAGATACGCAGTATTTT
CSAAGLAGSTDTQYF